A selection of T cell receptor beta chains follows, all from one sample in a study of a mutant IDH1 vaccine in newly diagnosed glioma. TCRdb's table, derived via immunoSEQ multiplex PCR, lists solely in-frame clones and lacks some. The sample consists of 60,000 to 75,000 clones, more than 80% of them appearing once. For these TCRs, the target antigens are not known. The specimen comprised PBMCs, sampled from a glioma patient whose treatment included an IDH1 peptide vaccine. Every receptor here comes from a man aged 30 to 39 with glioma. CDR3s include the opening cysteine and the closing phenylalanine or tryptophan. The D gene is left open where the match is weak. Some rows mark clone size as missing; the rest say once, few, many or name a class of expanded clone.

D: -
J: TRBJ2-1
V: TRBV28
size: -
DNA: TGTGCCAGCAGTCGCGACAGTCATCGATCGAACAATGAGCAGTTCTTC
CDR3: CASSRDSHRSNNEQFF

D: -
J: TRBJ2-7
V: TRBV29-1
size: -
DNA: TGCAGCGTTGAAGTCGGGCGGGCGACCTACGAGCAGTACTTC
CDR3: CSVEVGRATYEQYF

D: -
J: TRBJ2-2
V: TRBV5-4
size: -
DNA: TGTGCCAGCAGCCGGAGGGACGGGGAGCTGTTTTTT
CDR3: CASSRRDGELFF

D: -
J: TRBJ1-4
V: TRBV30
size: -
DNA: TGTGCCTGGAGTGTTTACGGAGGCACTAATGAAAAACTGTTTTTT
CDR3: CAWSVYGGTNEKLFF

D: TRBD1
J: TRBJ2-7
V: TRBV28
size: -
DNA: TGTGCCACCGCGGACAGGGGCACCTACGAGCAGTACTTC
CDR3: CATADRGTYEQYF

D: -
J: TRBJ1-2
V: TRBV5-1
size: -
DNA: TGCGCCAGCAGCTTTAGTACAGGCGAATATGGCTACACCTTC
CDR3: CASSFSTGEYGYTF

D: TRBD2
J: TRBJ2-3
V: TRBV7-9
size: -
DNA: TGTGCCAGCAGCAGGGGACTAGCGGGCCTGGATACGCAGTATTTT
CDR3: CASSRGLAGLDTQYF

D: -
J: TRBJ1-6
V: TRBV28
size: -
DNA: TGTGCCAGCAGTTCACCGGACACCCTGGATTCACCCCTCCACTTT
CDR3: CASSSPDTLDSPLHF

D: -
J: TRBJ1-4
V: TRBV7-2
size: -
DNA: TGTGCCAGCAGCTTATTGGGGGGGGGAACTAATGAAAAACTGTTTTTT
CDR3: CASSLLGGGTNEKLFF

D: TRBD1
J: TRBJ1-1
V: TRBV6-1
size: -
DNA: TGTGCCAGCAGAGGCGAAGGGGGCTGGGGCACTGAAGCTTTCTTT
CDR3: CASRGEGGWGTEAFF

D: TRBD1
J: TRBJ1-5
V: TRBV4-2
size: -
DNA: TGTGCCAGCAGCCAGGGGGACAGGGTCTCTTCGCCCCAGCATTTT
CDR3: CASSQGDRVSSPQHF

D: -
J: TRBJ2-6
V: TRBV2
size: -
DNA: TGTGCCAGCAGGGGCAGCTCTGGGGCCAACGTCCTGACTTTC
CDR3: CASRGSSGANVLTF

D: TRBD1
J: TRBJ2-7
V: TRBV2
size: -
DNA: TGTGCCAGCTCCGGGACAGGGTTCTACTCCTACGAGCAGTACTTC
CDR3: CASSGTGFYSYEQYF

D: -
J: TRBJ1-2
V: TRBV5-1
size: -
DNA: TGCGCCAGCAGCTTATCCCAGCTTGGAGGCTACACCTTC
CDR3: CASSLSQLGGYTF

D: -
J: TRBJ1-1
V: TRBV5-1
size: -
DNA: TGCGCCAGCAGCTTGCGGCCGGGGACGAACACTGAAGCTTTCTTT
CDR3: CASSLRPGTNTEAFF

D: -
J: TRBJ1-1
V: TRBV5-8
size: -
DNA: TGTGCCAGCAGCTTGAGGGGCCCCACTGAAGCTTTCTTT
CDR3: CASSLRGPTEAFF

D: -
J: TRBJ1-2
V: TRBV28
size: -
DNA: TGTGCCAGCAGTCCGCCCGGGGGAGGTGGCTACACCTTC
CDR3: CASSPPGGGGYTF

D: -
J: TRBJ2-7
V: TRBV6-6
size: -
DNA: TGTGCCAGCAGTTACTCGACTAGTCTCTACGAGCAGTACTTC
CDR3: CASSYSTSLYEQYF

D: TRBD1
J: TRBJ1-2
V: TRBV19
size: -
DNA: TGTGCCAGTAGTGGACAGGGGACGGGCTACACCTTC
CDR3: CASSGQGTGYTF

D: -
J: TRBJ2-3
V: TRBV5-1
size: -
DNA: TGCGCCAGCAGCTTGGTTGGGGGTCTGACAGATACGCAGTATTTT
CDR3: CASSLVGGLTDTQYF

D: TRBD1
J: TRBJ2-7
V: TRBV7-8
size: -
DNA: TGTGCCAGCAGCTTATTAGGGGGCCACGAGCAGTACTTC
CDR3: CASSLLGGHEQYF

D: TRBD2
J: TRBJ2-3
V: TRBV30
size: -
DNA: TGTGCCTGGAGTTCGAGCGGGGGGGCCAGGAGAACAGATACGCAGTATTTT
CDR3: CAWSSSGGARRTDTQYF

D: -
J: TRBJ2-7
V: TRBV30
size: -
DNA: TGTGCCTGGAGTGTTGGGTCGACAGAACAGTACTTC
CDR3: CAWSVGSTEQYF

D: -
J: TRBJ1-1
V: TRBV28
size: once
DNA: TGTGCCAGCAGTTTGAGGCTGGGGCGCACTGAAGCTTTCTTT
CDR3: CASSLRLGRTEAFF

D: -
J: TRBJ2-3
V: TRBV30
size: -
DNA: TGTGCCTGGAGTGGAGGTGATACGCAGTATTTT
CDR3: CAWSGGDTQYF

D: -
J: TRBJ2-1
V: TRBV30
size: -
DNA: TGTGCCTGGAGTTTAGGACTCCTCTCCTACAATGAGCAGTTCTTC
CDR3: CAWSLGLLSYNEQFF

D: -
J: TRBJ2-7
V: TRBV5-4
size: -
DNA: TGTGCCAGCAGCTTGTTACCAGACCTTACTTCCTACGAGCAGTACTTC
CDR3: CASSLLPDLTSYEQYF

D: -
J: TRBJ2-2
V: TRBV29-1
size: -
DNA: TGCAGCGTTACTGGACAGTTAAACACCGGGGAGCTGTTTTTT
CDR3: CSVTGQLNTGELFF

D: TRBD2
J: TRBJ2-7
V: TRBV5-4
size: -
DNA: TGTGCCAGCAGCTTGGGACTAGCGGGCCCCTACGAGCAGTACTTC
CDR3: CASSLGLAGPYEQYF

D: -
J: TRBJ1-2
V: TRBV7-8
size: -
DNA: TGTGCCAGCAGCTTAGTTGCAGGGGATGGCTACACCTTC
CDR3: CASSLVAGDGYTF

D: -
J: TRBJ2-1
V: TRBV9
size: -
DNA: TGTGCCAGCAGCGCCGGGGGTGACGGGGGGCGCTCCTACAATGAGCAGTTCTTC
CDR3: CASSAGGDGGRSYNEQFF

D: -
J: TRBJ2-7
V: TRBV5-1
size: once
DNA: TGCGCCAGCAGCTCGGACACCAGCGGCGAGCAGTACTTC
CDR3: CASSSDTSGEQYF

D: TRBD2
J: TRBJ2-1
V: TRBV27
size: -
DNA: TGTGCCAGCGGGACTAGCGGTTACAATGAGCAGTTCTTC
CDR3: CASGTSGYNEQFF

D: TRBD1
J: TRBJ2-7
V: TRBV28
size: -
DNA: TGTGCCAGCAGTAACCCGGGACAGACCTACGAGCAGTACTTC
CDR3: CASSNPGQTYEQYF

D: -
J: TRBJ2-7
V: TRBV5-1
size: -
DNA: TGCGCCAGCAGCTTGGCAAGGGGCATGGGCGAGCAGTACTTC
CDR3: CASSLARGMGEQYF

D: TRBD2
J: TRBJ2-2
V: TRBV9
size: -
DNA: TGTGCCAGCAGCGTAGGGGGAGGGGTGCTGTTTTTT
CDR3: CASSVGGGVLFF

D: TRBD2
J: TRBJ2-7
V: TRBV2
size: -
DNA: TGTGCCAGCAGTGAGAATAGCGGGGTATTCTACGAGCAGTACTTC
CDR3: CASSENSGVFYEQYF

D: TRBD1
J: TRBJ2-2
V: TRBV27
size: -
DNA: TGTGCCAGCAGCCCCCGGGACAGGGGGGCCGGGGAGCTGTTTTTT
CDR3: CASSPRDRGAGELFF

D: -
J: TRBJ2-1
V: TRBV2
size: -
DNA: TGTGCCAGCGCATTGCTTTGGTACAATGAGCAGTTCTTC
CDR3: CASALLWYNEQFF

D: -
J: TRBJ1-2
V: TRBV2
size: -
DNA: TGTGCCAGCAGTGCGGACCGAAACTATGGCTACACCTTC
CDR3: CASSADRNYGYTF

D: TRBD1
J: TRBJ1-5
V: TRBV5-4
size: -
DNA: TGTGCCAGCAGAATCGAGTCAATAGGACAGGGTCGCCCTCAGCCCCAGCATTTT
CDR3: CASRIESIGQGRPQPQHF

D: TRBD2
J: TRBJ2-7
V: TRBV6-5
size: once
DNA: TGTGCCAGCAGTCGTCCTAGCGGGGCGTCCTACGAGCAGTACTTC
CDR3: CASSRPSGASYEQYF

D: TRBD1
J: TRBJ1-2
V: TRBV30
size: -
DNA: TGTGCCTGGAGTGCCGACGACAGGGGAGGTGGCTACACCTTC
CDR3: CAWSADDRGGGYTF

D: -
J: TRBJ1-1
V: TRBV11-3
size: -
DNA: TGTGCCAGCAGTCGGGGAGGTCGGACTGAAGCTTTCTTT
CDR3: CASSRGGRTEAFF

D: TRBD1
J: TRBJ2-3
V: TRBV7-3
size: -
DNA: TGTGCCAGCAGCCGGGACAGGGCCCCAGATACGCAGTATTTT
CDR3: CASSRDRAPDTQYF

D: -
J: TRBJ1-5
V: TRBV6-1
size: -
DNA: TGTGCCAGCAGTCTTGAGCATCAGCCCCAGCATTTT
CDR3: CASSLEHQPQHF